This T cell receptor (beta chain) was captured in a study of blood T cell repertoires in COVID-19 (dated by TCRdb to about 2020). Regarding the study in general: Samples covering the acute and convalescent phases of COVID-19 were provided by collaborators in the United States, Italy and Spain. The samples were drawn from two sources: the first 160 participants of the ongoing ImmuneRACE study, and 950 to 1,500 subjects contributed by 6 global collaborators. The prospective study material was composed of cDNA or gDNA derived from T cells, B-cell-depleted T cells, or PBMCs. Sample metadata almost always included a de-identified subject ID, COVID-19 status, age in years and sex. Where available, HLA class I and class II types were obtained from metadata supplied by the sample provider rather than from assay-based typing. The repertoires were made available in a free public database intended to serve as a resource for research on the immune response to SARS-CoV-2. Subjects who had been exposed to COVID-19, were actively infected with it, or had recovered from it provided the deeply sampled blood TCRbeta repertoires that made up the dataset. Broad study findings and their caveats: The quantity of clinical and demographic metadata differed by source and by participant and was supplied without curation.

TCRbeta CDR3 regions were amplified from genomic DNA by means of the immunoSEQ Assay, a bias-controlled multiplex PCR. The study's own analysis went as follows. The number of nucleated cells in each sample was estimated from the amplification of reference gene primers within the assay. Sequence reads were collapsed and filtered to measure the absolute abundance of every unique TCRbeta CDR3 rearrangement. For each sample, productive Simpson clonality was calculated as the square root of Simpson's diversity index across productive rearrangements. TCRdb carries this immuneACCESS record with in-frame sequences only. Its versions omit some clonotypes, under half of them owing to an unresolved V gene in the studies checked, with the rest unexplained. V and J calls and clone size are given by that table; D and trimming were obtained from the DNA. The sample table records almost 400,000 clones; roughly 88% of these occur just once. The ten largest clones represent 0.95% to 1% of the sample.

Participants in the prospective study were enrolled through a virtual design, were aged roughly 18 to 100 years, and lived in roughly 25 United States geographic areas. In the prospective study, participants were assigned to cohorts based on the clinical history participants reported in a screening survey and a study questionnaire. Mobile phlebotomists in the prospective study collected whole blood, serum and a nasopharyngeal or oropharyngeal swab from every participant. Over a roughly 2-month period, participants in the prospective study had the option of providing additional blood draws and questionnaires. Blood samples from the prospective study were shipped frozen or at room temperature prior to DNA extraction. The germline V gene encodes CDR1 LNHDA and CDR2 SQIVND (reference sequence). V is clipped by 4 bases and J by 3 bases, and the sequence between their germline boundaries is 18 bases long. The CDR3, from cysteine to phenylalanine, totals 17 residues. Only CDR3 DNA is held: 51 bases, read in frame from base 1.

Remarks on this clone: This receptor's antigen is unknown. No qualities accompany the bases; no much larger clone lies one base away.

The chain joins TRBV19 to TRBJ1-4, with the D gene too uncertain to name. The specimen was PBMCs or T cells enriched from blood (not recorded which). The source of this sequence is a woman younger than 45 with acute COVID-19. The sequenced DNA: TGTGCCAGTAGTAAGCCTCTCACCCGCGTTCCTAATGAAAAACTGTTTTTT. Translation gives CASSKPLTRVPNEKLFF.